Presented here are 26 T cell receptor beta chains from one specimen sequenced in a study of blood T cell repertoires in COVID-19. The data were produced by immunoSEQ multiplex PCR, yet TCRdb's version contains in-frame clones alone and is incomplete. The sample consists of about 140,000 clones, roughly four fifths of them appearing once. The sequenced material came from PBMCs or T cells enriched from blood (not recorded which). The receptor source for this set is a woman between 18 and 29 years old who had been exposed to COVID-19.

The V gene is TRBV2, the J gene TRBJ2-3, with 9 bases aligning to TRBD2. The CDR3 has 13 amino acids. Germline-derived CDR1 and CDR2 are SNHLY and FYNNEI. The CDR3 coding sequence is TGTGCTAAGGGCGGGAGGGGCGCAGATACGCAGTATTTT. Its translation: CAKGGRGADTQYF.

V and J are TRBV28 and TRBJ2-1; D remains unclear. Germline CDR1 MDHEN, CDR2 SYDVKM. V dropped 1 base and J dropped 4 bases, with 2 bases sitting between them. The CDR3 extends over 12 amino acids. The CDR3 DNA follows: TGTGCCAGCAGTTTATCGTACAATGAGCAGTTCTTC. It yields the protein CASSLSYNEQFF.

V usage is TRBV6-2 or TRBV6-3 and J usage is TRBJ2-5; tentative D call: TRBD2 (6 bases). CDR3 length: 15 amino acids. Deletions cut 2 bases from V and 2 bases from J, with 12 bases between. The germline V gene encodes CDR1 MNHEY and CDR2 SVGEGT. In nucleotides, the CDR3 is TGTGCCAGCAGTTACCCATCCCGGGGGCAAGAGACCCAGTACTTC. Protein sequence: CASSYPSRGQETQYF.

V and J are TRBV3-1 (or the pseudogene TRBV3-2) and TRBJ2-7; 8 nucleotides match TRBD1. The trim removed 1 base at V and 7 bases at J, leaving 12 bases unmatched. The germline V gene encodes CDR1 LGHDT and CDR2 YNNKEL (reference sequence). This CDR3 is built from 16 residues. The CDR3: CASSQAGAGGAGEQYF. CDR3 sequence (DNA): TGTGCCAGCAGCCAAGCGGGAGCAGGGGGCGCGGGGGAGCAGTACTTC.

V usage is TRBV4-1 and J usage is TRBJ2-1; 10 positions match TRBD2. The CDR3 length is 18 residues. Germline V lookup: CDR1 MGHRA, CDR2 YSYEKL. Germline trimming cut 1 base from V and 3 bases from J; bases unmatched to any gene: 9. The CDR3 coding sequence is TGCGCCAGCAGCCAAGTCCCTAGCGGGAGTACGGGCTACAATGAGCAGTTCTTC. Translation: CASSQVPSGSTGYNEQFF.

The chain joins TRBV5-1 to TRBJ2-3, with D perhaps TRBD2 (7 bases). Trimming removed 0 bases at V and 0 bases at J, with 11 bases between. The CDR3 sequence is 16 residues long. Germline lookup yields CDR1 SGHRS and CDR2 YFSETQ. CDR3 protein: CASSLEGGSSTDTQYF. The CDR3 DNA is TGCGCCAGCAGCTTGGAGGGGGGGTCCAGCACAGATACGCAGTATTTT.

This clone was counted a few times. V gene TRBV19 combines with J gene TRBJ2-2; 12 nucleotides agree with TRBD2. CDR1 is LNHDA, CDR2 SQIVND, per germline (reference sequence). The CDR3 sequence is 15 residues long. J lost 4 bases, V lost 7 bases, and 4 bases had no gene match. The CDR3 protein is CASKTSGSGTGELFF. The CDR3 DNA reads as TGTGCCAGTAAGACTAGCGGGAGCGGCACCGGGGAGCTGTTTTTT.

The gene calls are TRBV24-1 and TRBJ2-1, with D perhaps matching TRBD2 (7 bases). The CDR3 has 15 residues. Germline V gene data show CDR1 as KGHDR and CDR2 as SFDVKD. The V end lost 1 base, the J end lost 12 bases, and 18 bases lay between the germline ends. In nucleotides, the CDR3 is TGTGCCACCAGTGATTTTAGGGGGGGGGCTTACGGGCAGTTCTTC. The encoded protein is CATSDFRGGAYGQFF.

The chain joins TRBV3-1 (or the pseudogene TRBV3-2) to TRBJ2-1; weak D call: TRBD2 (6 bases). This CDR3 comprises 13 residues. Trimming removed 1 base from V and 11 bases from J, with 12 bases in between. CDR1 is LGHDT and CDR2 is YNNKEL in the germline V gene (reference sequence). The DNA of the CDR3 is TGTGCCAGCAGCCAAGTTGAGGGACTGAAGCAGTTCTTC. Translation: CASSQVEGLKQFF.

CDR3 in DNA: TGTGCCAGCAGTTACGGGACAGGGGCTTCGGAGCAGTACTTC. It encodes CASSYGTGASEQYF. This rearrangement joins TRBV6-2 or TRBV6-3 to TRBJ2-7; 10 bases match TRBD1. The CDR3 totals 14 residues. Germline trimming cut 2 bases from V and 7 bases from J; bases unmatched to any gene: 5. Germline V lookup: CDR1 MNHEY, CDR2 SVGEGT.

The genes are TRBV7-2 and TRBJ2-1; TRBD2 is a possible D gene (6 bases). Germline V gene lookup returns CDR1 SGHTA and CDR2 FQGNSA. The ends were cut back, 3 bases at V and 0 bases at J, with 9 bases in the middle. The CDR3 runs to 15 residues. The CDR3 sequence: CASSLGGTSYNEQFF. DNA for the CDR3: TGTGCCAGCAGCTTGGGGGGAACCTCCTACAATGAGCAGTTCTTC.

CDR3 nucleotides: TGTGCCAGCAGCCAAGAAGTTGGCGGGGCTTTCACTGAAAAACTGTTTTTT. This gives the protein CASSQEVGGAFTEKLFF. The rearrangement links TRBV4-2 to TRBJ1-4, with TRBD1 as a possible D gene (5 bases). V lost 0 bases, J lost 7 bases, and 18 bases lay in between. The CDR3 covers 17 residues. Germline V CDR1 and CDR2: LGHNA, YNFKEQ.

The chain is built from TRBV9 and TRBJ2-3; D may be TRBD1 (6 bases). Germline CDR1 is SGDLS and CDR2 is YYNGEE. There are 17 residues in the CDR3. V gave up 2 bases and J gave up 4 bases, with 20 bases separating them. The CDR3 reads CASSVSTGSRGADTQYF. The CDR3 region has the DNA TGTGCCAGCAGCGTTTCAACAGGGAGTCGGGGAGCAGATACGCAGTATTTT.

Only a few counts were recorded for this clone. The rearrangement joins TRBV6-2 or TRBV6-3 to TRBJ2-1; 8 bases align to TRBD2. Germline CDR1 reads MNHEY; CDR2 reads SVGEGT. The CDR3 is made up of 14 amino acids. J lost 8 bases, V lost 5 bases, and 8 bases had no gene match. The CDR3 DNA is TGTGCCAGCAGTGGACTAGCAGGAGCAGATGAGCAGTTCTTC. Amino acids: CASSGLAGADEQFF.

The chain combines TRBV3-1 (or the pseudogene TRBV3-2) with TRBJ1-1; D is unclear. This CDR3 has 16 residues. The V end was cut by 7 bases, the J end by 0 bases, with 18 bases between. Germline CDR1 LGHDT, CDR2 YNNKEL (reference sequence). The CDR3, as DNA: TGTGCCAGCACTTCAACTCCAGGTTCTATGAACACTGAAGCTTTCTTT. Its protein product is CASTSTPGSMNTEAFF.

This clone was seen a handful of times. The chain combines TRBV15 with TRBJ2-7; D possibly corresponds to TRBD2 (6 bases). The germline V gene encodes CDR1 LNHNV and CDR2 YYDKDF (reference sequence). The V end lost 0 bases, the J end lost 1 base, and 7 bases lay between the germline ends. The CDR3 contains 14 residues. CDR3 sequence reads: CATSREGGSYEQYF. The CDR3 bases are TGTGCCACCAGCAGAGAAGGAGGGTCCTACGAGCAGTACTTC.

The rearrangement joins TRBV28 to TRBJ1-1; 9 bases are a match to TRBD1. Trimming at V came to 6 bases and at J to 6 bases, leaving 2 bases not matched to a gene. The CDR3 is 12 residues long. The germline CDR1 and CDR2 sequences are MDHEN and SYDVKM. CDR3 in DNA: TGTGCCAGCAGGCGGACAGGGGCTGAAGCTTTCTTT. This sequence encodes CASRRTGAEAFF.

The rearrangement uses TRBV28 and TRBJ2-1, with D possibly TRBD1 on 5 matching bases. Germline lookup yields CDR1 MDHEN and CDR2 SYDVKM. Trimming removed 10 bases at V and 2 bases at J, with 15 bases between. The CDR3 loop spans 14 amino acids. The CDR3 DNA reads TGTGCCACCTACGAAGGGGCAACCTACAATGAGCAGTTCTTC. It specifies CATYEGATYNEQFF.

CDR3 sequence (DNA): TGTGCCTGGAGTGCCCTCAGGGGCAATCAGCCCCAGCATTTT. This translates into CAWSALRGNQPQHF. This chain joins TRBV30 and TRBJ1-5, with D tentatively TRBD1 (5 bases). Germline CDR1 and CDR2: GTSNPN and SVGIG (reference sequence). The V end was cut by 1 base, the J end by 2 bases, with 9 bases between. The CDR3 loop spans 14 amino acids.

This chain links TRBV28 with TRBJ1-2; 9 bases map to TRBD1. Germline lookup yields CDR1 MDHEN and CDR2 SYDVKM. V lost 2 bases and J lost 4; bases outside the gene matches: 8. The length of the CDR3 is 16 residues. CDR3 DNA: TGTGCCAGCAGTTTAACCCGTGGGACAGGGTCCTATGGCTACACCTTC. This sequence encodes CASSLTRGTGSYGYTF.

The chain couples TRBV18 to TRBJ1-5; 9 bases are a match to TRBD1. Germline CDR1 is KGHSH and CDR2 is LQKENI. The V and J ends lost 5 bases and 0 bases, in that order; junction bases with no gene match: 8. The CDR3 length is 17 residues. CDR3: CASSTTGTGNSNQPQHF. The CDR3 bases are TGTGCCAGCTCAACGACCGGGACAGGGAATAGCAATCAGCCCCAGCATTTT.

V gene TRBV7-2 combines with J gene TRBJ2-5, with 8 bases lining up with TRBD2. The germline gives CDR1 SGHTA, CDR2 FQGNSA. The CDR3 extends over 18 amino acids. V dropped 1 base and J dropped 2; count of bases not matched to a gene: 12. CDR3 in amino acids: CASSLERVSGDNQETQYF. CDR3 sequence (DNA): TGTGCCAGCAGCTTAGAGCGCGTTAGCGGGGACAATCAAGAGACCCAGTACTTC.

The chain combines TRBV7-9 with TRBJ1-2; D unclear. Germline-derived CDR1 and CDR2 are SEHNR and FQNEAQ (reference sequence). V lost 5 bases and J lost 2, with 12 bases in between. The CDR3 runs to 14 residues. The CDR3 nucleotides are TGTGCCAGCAGCCCTAGTGATGGAAACTATGGCTACACCTTC. Its protein is CASSPSDGNYGYTF.

This clone was seen just once. The gene calls are TRBV11-2 and TRBJ2-5; 12 bases line up with TRBD2. The germline gives CDR1 SGHAT, CDR2 FQNNGV. The CDR3 extends over 17 amino acids. V lost 5 bases and J lost 2; bases outside the gene matches: 9. CDR3: CASSLNSGLAGQETQYF. CDR3 nucleotides: TGTGCCAGCAGCCTTAATTCCGGACTAGCGGGACAAGAGACCCAGTACTTC.

In this sample, this clone turned up once. The chain uses TRBV7-2 and TRBJ2-4; 7 nucleotides match TRBD2. Germline V gene data show CDR1 as SGHTA and CDR2 as FQGNSA. The V segment lost 10 bases and the J segment 7 bases; nucleotides outside the gene matches: 16. The CDR3 sequence is 15 residues long. In DNA, the CDR3 is TGTGCCAACCGCTTGGGGAGTGGGGAGGGGAACATTCAGTACTTC. This sequence encodes CANRLGSGEGNIQYF.

This chain links TRBV3-1 (or the pseudogene TRBV3-2) with TRBJ1-2; 8 bases align to TRBD1. Trimming took 4 bases from V and 7 from J; bases not matched to a gene: 14. This CDR3 spans 16 amino acids. The germline gives CDR1 LGHDT, CDR2 YNNKEL (reference sequence). The CDR3: CASSRLMWQGASGYTF. In nucleotides, the CDR3 is TGTGCCAGCAGCCGCTTGATGTGGCAGGGGGCGTCTGGCTACACCTTC.